This T cell receptor (beta chain) was sequenced in a study of patients and donors after allogeneic stem cell transplantation. The V segment lost 8 bases and the J segment 4 bases; nucleotides outside the gene matches: 6. The CDR3 extends over 13 amino acids. Germline V CDR1 and CDR2: LGHNT, FRNRAP. TCRdb re-derived calls from the RT-PCR reads in MiXCR, one entry per CDR3 protein. The data contain 410,000 or so distinct CDR3 sequences, approximately 16% of them seen just once; the ten biggest clones take up just over 7%. Sequencing used blood, either unsorted or a sorted T cell fraction (not recorded which). This sequence originates from a human donor who was either an allogeneic HSCT recipient or a stem cell or donor lymphocyte infusion donor (not recorded which). It is not recorded whose cells these are; they may come from a transplant donor. The chain recombines TRBV12-5 with TRBJ2-7; 9 positions match TRBD1. CDR3 bases: TGTGCTAGTTGGGGACAGGGACCGTACGAGCAGTACTTC. Protein sequence: CASWGQGPYEQYF.